Listed below are T cell receptor beta chains from one sample, sequenced in a study of cytomegalovirus exposure and HLA in healthy donors. Data came from immunoSEQ multiplex PCR; TCRdb stores just in-frame clones and leaves some out. The table shows approximately 97,000 clones, with 63% occurring only once. Sequencing input: PBMCs. The receptor source for this set is a human donor in good health. Both conserved end residues are part of each CDR3. Each record gives: clone size, D gene, J gene, V gene, CDR3 DNA, CDR3 protein. The D gene is left open where the match is weak. Part of the rows lack a size; the others show once, few, many or a class for expanded clones.

. | . | TRBJ1-2 | TRBV7-2 | TGTGCCAGCAGCCCCTTAGTGGGCTACACCTTC | CASSPLVGYTF
. | . | TRBJ2-2 | TRBV30 | TGTGCCTGGAGTGTACTGGACAACCGGGAGCTGTTTTTT | CAWSVLDNRELFF
. | . | TRBJ2-3 | TRBV6-6 | TGTGCCAGCAGTTACCTAGATACGCAGTATTTT | CASSYLDTQYF
few | TRBD2 | TRBJ2-7 | TRBV28 | TGTGCCAGCAGGAGCGGGAGGCCTAGGTACGAGCAGTACTTC | CASRSGRPRYEQYF
. | TRBD2 | TRBJ2-5 | TRBV25-1 | TGTGCCAGCAGTGAATTTACTAGCGGGAAAGAGACCCAGTACTTC | CASSEFTSGKETQYF
. | . | TRBJ2-7 | TRBV4-1 | TGCGCCAGCAGCCGGCCAGGGGAATCCTACGAGCAGTACTTC | CASSRPGESYEQYF
. | . | TRBJ1-6 | TRBV12-5 | TGTGCTAGTGCCAGAGACATCAATTCACCCCTCCACTTT | CASARDINSPLHF
. | TRBD1 | TRBJ1-2 | TRBV7-2 | TGTGCCAGCAGCATCCGGGACAGGGTCGACTATGGCTACACCTTC | CASSIRDRVDYGYTF
. | . | TRBJ2-7 | TRBV27 | TGTGCCAGCAGTTTAGAGGGTGAGGGCCCCTACGAGCAGTACTTC | CASSLEGEGPYEQYF
. | . | TRBJ2-7 | TRBV7-2 | TGTGCCAGCAGCTTATTCGGGAGTGTCTACGAGCAGTACTTC | CASSLFGSVYEQYF
. | . | TRBJ2-1 | TRBV19 | TGTGCCAGTAGTATAGATCTAGATGAGCAGTTCTTC | CASSIDLDEQFF
. | . | TRBJ1-3 | TRBV7-9 | TGTGCCAGCACCCAAGGGGATCTCTCTGGAAACACCATATATTTT | CASTQGDLSGNTIYF
once | TRBD1 | TRBJ1-4 | TRBV2 | TGTGCCAGCGGCTATCCAGGGGGGTTTAATGAAAAACTGTTTTTT | CASGYPGGFNEKLFF
. | TRBD2 | TRBJ2-7 | TRBV6-5 | TGTGCCAGCAGTTCCAGGACTAGCGGCCGACCCTACGAGCAGTACTTC | CASSSRTSGRPYEQYF
once | . | TRBJ1-1 | TRBV30 | TGTGCCTGGAACAATGGACGGGAGAACACTGAAGCTTTCTTT | CAWNNGRENTEAFF
once | . | TRBJ1-1 | TRBV19 | TGTGCCAGTAGTATAGGTTCCAGGGAGAACACTGAAGCTTTCTTT | CASSIGSRENTEAFF
. | . | TRBJ2-7 | TRBV27 | TGTGCCAGCAGTTTTGGCCACAGCTACGAGCAGTACTTC | CASSFGHSYEQYF
. | . | TRBJ2-6 | TRBV10-1 | TGCGCCAGCAGTGCCACTGGCTCTGGGGCCAACGTCCTGACTTTC | CASSATGSGANVLTF
few | . | TRBJ1-1 | TRBV5-8 | TGTGCCAGCAGAGAACAGGGGAACACTGAAGCTTTCTTT | CASREQGNTEAFF
few | TRBD2 | TRBJ2-3 | TRBV5-4 | TGTGCCAGCAGCTTATACGGGACTAGCGGCCCAGATACGCAGTATTTT | CASSLYGTSGPDTQYF
once | TRBD2 | TRBJ2-1 | TRBV5-1 | TGCGCCAGCAGGAGCCGACTAGCGGGAGGTAACTCCTACAATGAGCAGTTCTTC | CASRSRLAGGNSYNEQFF
once | . | TRBJ2-1 | TRBV10-3 | TGTGCCATCAGTGAGTCGGGACTCCTGAGTGACAATGAGCAGTTCTTC | CAISESGLLSDNEQFF
few | TRBD2 | TRBJ2-1 | TRBV19 | TGTGCCAGTAGGGATCCTAGCGGTTACTACAATGAGCAGTTCTTC | CASRDPSGYYNEQFF
. | . | TRBJ2-7 | TRBV19 | TGTGCCAGTAGAGCAGGCCTTAGCTCCTACGAGCAGTACTTC | CASRAGLSSYEQYF
. | TRBD1 | TRBJ1-1 | TRBV5-1 | TGCGCCAGCAGCTTAGCCGGGACAGGGGATGGGGCTTTCTTT | CASSLAGTGDGAFF
. | TRBD2 | TRBJ2-7 | TRBV2 | TGTGCCAGCACCCGGACTAGCGGGAGTAGGGCCTACGAGCAGTACTTC | CASTRTSGSRAYEQYF
. | . | TRBJ2-5 | TRBV5-4 | TGTGCCAGCAGCTCGGGACTCCAAGAGACCCAGTACTTC | CASSSGLQETQYF
. | . | TRBJ2-3 | TRBV5-1 | TGCGCCAGCAGCTTGCACGGGGATACGCAGTATTTT | CASSLHGDTQYF
once | TRBD2 | TRBJ2-3 | TRBV27 | TGTGCCAGCAGCCTTCAGCCAAGACTAGCTGCAACAGATACGCAGTATTTT | CASSLQPRLAATDTQYF
. | TRBD2 | TRBJ2-3 | TRBV4-1 | TGCGCCAGCAGCCAAGATCAAGCGCGGGCTAGCGGGAGCCCAGATACGCAGTATTTT | CASSQDQARASGSPDTQYF
few | TRBD2 | TRBJ2-1 | TRBV5-1 | TGCGCCAGCAGCACGATAGCGGGAGTAGAGAATGAGCAGTTCTTC | CASSTIAGVENEQFF
once | TRBD2 | TRBJ2-7 | TRBV7-2 | TGTGCCAGCAGCCCCAACCCGACTAGCGGACTCTCCTACGAGCAGTACTTC | CASSPNPTSGLSYEQYF
. | . | TRBJ1-4 | TRBV5-8 | TGTGCCAGCAAACAGCATGCAACTAATGAAAAACTGTTTTTT | CASKQHATNEKLFF
. | . | TRBJ2-7 | TRBV5-1 | TGCGCCAGCACCCGAGACATTGCCTACGAGCAGTACTTC | CASTRDIAYEQYF
. | . | TRBJ1-4 | TRBV6-5 | TGTGCCAGCAGTTACTATGGCGGCTCGCGTGAAAAACTGTTTTTT | CASSYYGGSREKLFF
. | TRBD2 | TRBJ2-1 | TRBV5-1 | TGCGCCAGCAGCTCGGGACTAGCGGGTTACAATGAGCAGTTCTTC | CASSSGLAGYNEQFF
. | TRBD2 | TRBJ2-3 | TRBV5-1 | TGCGCCAGCAGCGTGACTAGCGGGAGCGATACGCAGTATTTT | CASSVTSGSDTQYF
. | . | TRBJ2-1 | TRBV4-1 | TGCGCCAGCAGCCAGGGGAACTCAGTGGGAGAGGGCAATGAGCAGTTCTTC | CASSQGNSVGEGNEQFF
. | . | TRBJ2-5 | TRBV19 | TGTGCCAGTAGTATAAGTGGAAGAGGCATACAAGAGACCCAGTACTTC | CASSISGRGIQETQYF